This T cell receptor beta chain was documented in a study of T cell responses to AZD1222 COVID-19 vaccine. Clones were read by immunoSEQ multiplex PCR, and TCRdb kept only the in-frame ones, dropping some. The table shows 90,000 to 100,000 clones, with roughly 90% occurring only once. Second-dose intervals near 4 or 12 weeks were combined. The CDR3 loop spans 13 amino acids. Trimming took off 7 bases at V and 7 bases at J, with 16 bases between the two ends. Germline lookup yields CDR1 MNHEY and CDR2 SVGAGI. Notes on the study in general: White British ancestry dominated among donors, who included more females, and clonal diversity was possibly underestimated.

Remarks on this clone: Its antigen is not known.

The rearrangement joins TRBV6-5 to TRBJ1-2; possibly TRBD1 for D (5 bases). The clonotype comes from an adult who received the AZD1222 COVID-19 vaccine. Sample: peripheral blood, taken 28 days after the second AZD1222 dose. The CDR3 sequence is CASTSGTMGGYTF. CDR3 in DNA: TGTGCCAGCACTTCCGGGACCATGGGTGGCTACACCTTC.